The 32 T cell receptor beta chains below all came from one sample that was sequenced in a study of T cell responses to AZD1222 COVID-19 vaccine. The method was immunoSEQ multiplex PCR; TCRdb's version includes in-frame clones alone and lacks a portion of them. The data show tens of thousands of clones, roughly 90% seen once. Specimen: peripheral blood, collected on day 0 of AZD1222 vaccination. Receptors were obtained from an adult in good health.

This chain links TRBV5-4 with TRBJ2-5, with D perhaps TRBD1 (6 bases). V was cut by 5 bases and J by 4 bases, with 15 bases left in between. This CDR3 contains 14 residues. CDR1 is SGHNT and CDR2 is YYREEE in the germline V gene (reference sequence). DNA for the CDR3: TGTGCCAGCAGTATCACAGGGCGGCGAGAGACCCAGTACTTC. The encoded protein is CASSITGRRETQYF.

This chain connects TRBV2 to TRBJ2-2, with 8 bases identical to TRBD1. The CDR3 has 16 amino acids. V shed 6 bases and J 0 bases; nucleotides not matched to a gene: 6. The V gene's germline CDR1 is SNHLY and CDR2 FYNNEI. The CDR3 DNA follows: TGTGCCAGCAGAGGCAGGGGGCTAGCGAACACCGGGGAGCTGTTTTTT. Encoded protein: CASRGRGLANTGELFF.

The rearrangement joins TRBV6-6 to TRBJ1-2; possibly TRBD1 for D (6 bases). From germline, CDR1 is MNHNY and CDR2 SVGAGI (reference sequence). This CDR3 comprises 15 residues. V lost 8 bases, J lost 1 base, and 17 bases lay in between. The CDR3 loop is CASVSGTGLNYGYTF. The CDR3, as DNA: TGTGCCAGCGTCTCCGGAACAGGGCTTAACTATGGCTACACCTTC.

The J gene is TRBJ2-1, the V gene TRBV19, with D unclear. This CDR3 contains 16 residues. The V end was cut by 7 bases, the J end by 2 bases, with 18 bases between. The germline CDR1 and CDR2 sequences are LNHDA and SQIVND (reference sequence). Here the CDR3 reads CASNDGEREAYNEQFF. The CDR3 DNA sequence: TGTGCCAGTAATGATGGAGAGAGAGAAGCCTACAATGAGCAGTTCTTC. Supplemented by reference TRBV19 and TRBJ2-1, the full variable domain reads DGGITQSPKYLFRKEGQNVTLSCEQNLNHDAMYWYRQDPGQGLRLIYYSQIVNDFQKGDIAEGYSVSREKKESFPLTVTSAQKNPTAFYLCASNDGEREAYNEQFFGPGTRLTVL.

The genes are TRBV5-8 and TRBJ1-1; D unclear. This CDR3 region has 14 residues. Germline CDR1 is SGHTS and CDR2 is YDEGEE. The ends were cut back, 2 bases at V and 8 bases at J, with 16 bases in the middle. The CDR3 reads CASSFDTRGKEAFF. The CDR3 nucleotides are TGTGCCAGCAGCTTCGACACCCGCGGGAAAGAAGCTTTCTTT. Full variable domain (outside the CDR3, taken from reference TRBV5-8 and TRBJ1-1): EAGVTQSPTHLIKTRGQQATLRCSPISGHTSVYWYQQALGLGLQFLLWYDEGEERNRGNFPPRFSGRQFPNYSSELNVNALELEDSALYLCASSFDTRGKEAFFGQGTRLTVV.

This clone was seen only a few times. This chain joins TRBV6-5 and TRBJ1-4; 7 bases match TRBD1. CDR3 length: 15 amino acids. V lost 0 bases, J lost 7 bases, and 5 bases stayed unmatched. Germline loops: CDR1 MNHEY, CDR2 SVGAGI. CDR3 nucleotide sequence: TGTGCCAGCAGTTACTCAGGGGGCTCGGGTGAAAAACTGTTTTTT. Encoded protein: CASSYSGGSGEKLFF.

The rearrangement uses TRBV27 and TRBJ2-2, with 10 bases fitting TRBD2. Germline lookup yields CDR1 MNHEY and CDR2 SMNVEV (reference sequence). The CDR3 extends over 17 amino acids. V was clipped by 4 bases and J by 4 bases; unmatched bases: 9. The CDR3 reads CASSWASGSRGTGELFF. The CDR3 nucleotides are TGTGCCAGCAGTTGGGCTAGCGGGAGTCGAGGCACCGGGGAGCTGTTTTTT.

The chain couples TRBV6-4 to TRBJ2-2, with 9 bases lining up with TRBD1. Germline values: CDR1 MRHNA, CDR2 SNTAGT. The CDR3 has 15 residues. The junction had 8 bases not matched to a gene; V was cut back by 6 bases and J by 6 bases. As DNA, the CDR3 is TGTGCCAGCAGCCGGGGACAGGGCTCCGCCGGGGAGCTGTTTTTT. Amino acid sequence: CASSRGQGSAGELFF.

The chain has TRBV7-9 and TRBJ2-1; D gene uncertain. V lost 5 bases, J lost 8 bases, and 10 bases lay in between. This CDR3 contains 12 residues. Germline lookup yields CDR1 SEHNR and CDR2 FQNEAQ (reference sequence). The DNA for the CDR3 is TGTGCCAGCAGCGGTGGGTGGGATGAGCAGTTCTTC. This gives the protein CASSGGWDEQFF.

V gene TRBV19 combines with J gene TRBJ2-1; D is possibly TRBD2 (5 bases). The CDR3 sequence is 14 residues long. Germline assignment: CDR1 LNHDA and CDR2 SQIVND (reference sequence). Trimming removed 2 bases at V and 7 bases at J, with 12 bases between. The CDR3 bases are TGTGCCAGTAGTATACCCCCCGAGGGAAATGAGCAGTTCTTC. Translated, it gives CASSIPPEGNEQFF.

The chain couples TRBV7-3 to TRBJ2-1; D call uncertain. The V gene lost 5 bases and the J gene lost 0 bases, with 14 bases spanning the gap. This CDR3 region has 16 residues. Germline lookup yields CDR1 SGHTA and CDR2 FQGTGA. The CDR3 here is CASSPSLASSYNEQFF. CDR3 sequence (DNA): TGTGCCAGCAGCCCTTCCCTGGCCAGCTCCTACAATGAGCAGTTCTTC.

The chain uses TRBV3-1 (or the pseudogene TRBV3-2) and TRBJ2-7, with 8 positions matching TRBD2. Germline V gene lookup returns CDR1 LGHDT and CDR2 YNNKEL (reference sequence). The CDR3 loop spans 18 amino acids. Unmatched junction bases numbered 15, after V lost 4 bases and J lost 1 base. The CDR3 loop reads CASSPHRTGTRGSYEQYF. The CDR3, as DNA: TGTGCCAGCAGCCCGCACCGAACCGGGACTAGGGGGTCCTACGAGCAGTACTTC.

This clone was recorded once. The chain employs TRBV4-1 and TRBJ2-5, with D possibly TRBD1 on 6 matching bases. The CDR3 runs to 15 residues. V lost 1 base, J lost 4 bases, and 13 bases lay in between. Germline V CDR1 and CDR2: MGHRA, YSYEKL. CDR3 in amino acids: CASSQGQDLRETQYF. CDR3 in DNA: TGCGCCAGCAGCCAAGGACAGGATCTACGAGAGACCCAGTACTTC.

This chain connects TRBV6-6 to TRBJ2-1; D not resolved. The CDR3 runs to 13 residues. V was pared by 8 bases and J by 2 bases, with 10 bases between. Germline V lookup: CDR1 MNHNY, CDR2 SVGAGI (reference sequence). The CDR3 bases are TGTGCCAGCTGGGGTGGTACCTACAATGAGCAGTTCTTC. Residues: CASWGGTYNEQFF.

The chain couples TRBV27 to TRBJ2-7; D is undetermined. This CDR3 is 13 amino acids long. Between the trimmed V and J ends, which lost 7 bases and 0 bases, there was a span of 10 bases. The V gene's germline CDR1 is MNHEY and CDR2 SMNVEV (reference sequence). The CDR3 region has the DNA TGTGCCAGCAAGACCGGCAACTCCTACGAGCAGTACTTC. This gives the protein CASKTGNSYEQYF.

The V and J genes are TRBV14 and TRBJ1-1, with D perhaps TRBD1 (5 bases). The CDR3 contains 15 residues. Looked up from germline, CDR1 is SGHDN and CDR2 is FVKESK. Trimming removed 4 bases at V and 4 bases at J, with 16 bases between. Written as DNA, the CDR3 is TGTGCCAGCAGCCCTGACGTAGGGGCAGGCACTGAAGCTTTCTTT. Translated: CASSPDVGAGTEAFF.

This chain links TRBV2 with TRBJ1-2; D remains ambiguous. In germline, CDR1 is SNHLY, CDR2 FYNNEI. V was shortened by 2 bases and J by 4 bases, with 5 bases between the two germline ends. The CDR3 consists of 12 residues. The CDR3 spells CASSETVYGYTF. The CDR3 nucleotides read TGTGCCAGCAGTGAAACAGTCTATGGCTACACCTTC.

This sequence joins TRBV12-5 and TRBJ2-1, with TRBD2 identical over 12 bases. The V gene's germline CDR1 is LGHNT and CDR2 FRNRAP. J gave up 3 bases and V 1 base, and 4 bases lay outside the gene matches. There are 17 residues in the CDR3. DNA for the CDR3: TGTGCTAGTGGTTTGGCTCTAGCGGGAGGGAACTACAATGAGCAGTTCTTC. It is translated as CASGLALAGGNYNEQFF.

This chain links TRBV28 with TRBJ1-1, with D hard to call. Trimming pared 5 bases from V and 0 bases from J, leaving 16 bases between. CDR1 is MDHEN and CDR2 is SYDVKM in the germline V gene. CDR3 length: 16 amino acids. As DNA, the CDR3 is TGTGCCAGCAGTCCCCCCGGGCAGACCATGAACACTGAAGCTTTCTTT. This translates into CASSPPGQTMNTEAFF.

The chain has TRBV21-1 and TRBJ2-3; the D call TRBD2 from the table was never checked on the DNA. TRBV21-1 is tagged as a pseudogene. This CDR3 region has 18 residues. In DNA form, the CDR3 reads TGTGCCAGCAGCAAAGCTGGACTAGCCACGGCAGGCACAGATACGCAGTATTTT. Translation: CASSKAGLATAGTDTQYF.

The gene calls are TRBV11-1 and TRBJ1-1; D is uncertain. The CDR3 is 14 amino acids. V gave up 3 bases and J gave up 0 bases, with 8 bases separating them. Germline V gives CDR1 SGHAT, CDR2 FQDESV (reference sequence). CDR3: CASSFGRVNTEAFF. The CDR3 DNA is TGTGCCAGCAGCTTCGGCCGGGTGAACACTGAAGCTTTCTTT.

CDR3: CAWSGQGRSEAFF. In DNA, the CDR3 is TGTGCCTGGAGTGGACAGGGGAGGTCTGAAGCTTTCTTT. V gene TRBV30 combines with J gene TRBJ1-1; TRBD1 aligns across 8 bases. The CDR3 has 13 amino acids. Germline-derived CDR1 and CDR2 are GTSNPN and SVGIG (reference sequence). V was pared by 1 base and J by 6 bases, with 4 bases of the junction left unmatched.

This chain joins TRBV6-5 and TRBJ2-7; D possibly corresponds to TRBD1 (6 bases). V dropped 5 bases and J dropped 1 base, with 15 bases sitting between them. The CDR3 is made up of 15 amino acids. The germline gives CDR1 MNHEY, CDR2 SVGAGI. The DNA of the CDR3 is TGTGCCAGCAGTCATCCCCCCGGACAGTCCTACGAGCAGTACTTC. Translation: CASSHPPGQSYEQYF.

The chain employs TRBV30 and TRBJ2-1, with no clear D. The CDR3 loop spans 11 amino acids. From germline, CDR1 is GTSNPN and CDR2 SVGIG (reference sequence). V was cut by 1 base and J by 9 bases, with 7 bases left in between. Here the CDR3 reads CAWSAALEQFF. The CDR3 DNA sequence: TGTGCCTGGAGTGCCGCGCTTGAGCAGTTCTTC.

The chain is built from TRBV9 and TRBJ2-7; D could derive from TRBD1 or TRBD2 (6 bases each). Trimming took 0 bases from V and 6 from J, leaving 16 bases between them. Germline CDR1 is SGDLS and CDR2 is YYNGEE. CDR3 size: 15 residues. CDR3 region: CASSVGRGGFSEQYF. In DNA, the CDR3 is TGTGCCAGCAGCGTAGGTAGAGGGGGGTTTTCCGAGCAGTACTTC.

This chain uses TRBV5-1 with TRBJ2-3, with 8 bases that match TRBD2. CDR1 and CDR2 from the germline V gene are SGHRS and YFSETQ. Germline trimming cut 4 bases from V and 0 bases from J; bases unmatched to any gene: 4. This CDR3 is 15 amino acids long. Here the CDR3 reads CASSGSGTSTDTQYF. CDR3 coding DNA: TGCGCCAGCAGCGGTAGCGGGACTAGCACAGATACGCAGTATTTT.

The chain carries TRBV9 and TRBJ2-1; 9 bases agree with TRBD2. Germline V CDR1 and CDR2: SGDLS, YYNGEE. The junction had 3 bases not matched to a gene; V was cut back by 2 bases and J by 0 bases. The CDR3 has 16 amino acids. The CDR3 reads CASSVLAGFSYNEQFF. CDR3 DNA sequence: TGTGCCAGCAGCGTGCTAGCGGGATTCTCCTACAATGAGCAGTTCTTC.

The rearrangement links TRBV21-1 to TRBJ2-7; TRBD2 reflects the table's D call only, with no check against the DNA. TRBV21-1 is a pseudogene locus. This CDR3 spans 14 amino acids. CDR3 sequence reads: CASSIRLAGVEQYF. As DNA, the CDR3 is TGTGCCAGCAGCATTAGGCTAGCGGGAGTAGAGCAGTACTTC.

In this sample, this clone turned up once. V and J are TRBV5-4 and TRBJ2-2; 9 nucleotides line up with TRBD1. After removal of 6 bases from V and 5 bases from J, the junction contained 8 bases not matched to a gene. Germline V lookup: CDR1 SGHNT, CDR2 YYREEE (reference sequence). The CDR3 totals 15 residues. Here the CDR3 reads CASTRDRVTTGELFF. As DNA, the CDR3 is TGTGCCAGCACCCGGGACAGGGTGACTACCGGGGAGCTGTTTTTT.

J is TRBJ2-3 and V is TRBV7-2; 7 bases agree with TRBD1. Germline-derived CDR1 and CDR2 are SGHTA and FQGNSA. The length of the CDR3 is 14 residues. The V segment lost 0 bases and the J segment 6 bases; nucleotides outside the gene matches: 3. CDR3 sequence reads: CASSLATGADTQYF. As DNA, the CDR3 is TGTGCCAGCAGCTTAGCCACAGGGGCTGATACGCAGTATTTT.

The genes are TRBV7-6 and TRBJ2-1; the D gene is possibly TRBD2 (7 bases). The CDR3 runs to 20 residues. V gave up 5 bases and J gave up 0 bases, with 26 bases separating them. Per germline, CDR1 SGHVS and CDR2 FNYEAQ. The CDR3 is CASSGQRAWEGGRSYNEQFF. CDR3 sequence (DNA): TGTGCCAGCAGCGGACAGAGGGCCTGGGAGGGAGGCCGCTCCTACAATGAGCAGTTCTTC.

This chain uses TRBV6-5 with TRBJ2-1, with D possibly matching TRBD1 (5 bases). The CDR3 is made up of 14 amino acids. Between the trimmed V and J ends, which lost 2 bases and 5 bases, there was a span of 10 bases. Germline V lookup: CDR1 MNHEY, CDR2 SVGAGI. For the CDR3, the DNA is TGTGCCAGCAGTTACAGGACAACTAACAATGAGCAGTTCTTC. This sequence encodes CASSYRTTNNEQFF.